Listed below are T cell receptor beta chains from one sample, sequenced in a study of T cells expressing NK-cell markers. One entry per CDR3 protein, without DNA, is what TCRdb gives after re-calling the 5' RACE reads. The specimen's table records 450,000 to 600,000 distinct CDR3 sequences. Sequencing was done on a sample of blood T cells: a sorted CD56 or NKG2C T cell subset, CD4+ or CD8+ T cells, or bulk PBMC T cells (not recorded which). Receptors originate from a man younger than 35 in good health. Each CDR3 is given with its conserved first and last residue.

CASSFGAGKSTNEKLFF,TRBJ1-4,TRBV5-1
CAIRQGATNEKLFF,TRBJ1-4,TRBV10-3
CASSYSGSRGKDTQYF,TRBJ2-3,TRBV6-5
CASTPTGMVGYTF,TRBJ1-2,TRBV12-3/TRBV12-4
CASSSSTSGRRDTGELFF,TRBJ2-2,TRBV12-3/TRBV12-4
CASISRGTEAFF,TRBJ1-1,TRBV28
CASSPGVTEAFF,TRBJ1-1,TRBV18
CATSRFRGRVAKNIQYF,TRBJ2-4,TRBV15
CASRPAGEGQPQHF,TRBJ1-5,TRBV28
CASSQLRGAGNTIYF,TRBJ1-3,TRBV3-1
CASSPPGRGTYNEQFF,TRBJ2-1,TRBV18
CASSHPRAGGGTGELFF,TRBJ2-2,TRBV7-6
CSASTISGRDQETQYF,TRBJ2-5,TRBV20-1
CASSSGQGRAKNIQYF,TRBJ2-4,TRBV7-2
CASSLPQYVGYTF,TRBJ1-2,TRBV12-3/TRBV12-4
CASSLVLAGVVNEQFF,TRBJ2-1,TRBV5-5
CASSYWTSGKETQYF,TRBJ2-5,TRBV6-5
CASSQGSSRGANVLTF,TRBJ2-6,TRBV4-3
CASSFSNRGDTQYF,TRBJ2-3,TRBV5-6
CASSLQLATSTDTQYF,TRBJ2-3,TRBV5-1
CASTLTGQGSEQYF,TRBJ2-7,TRBV5-1
CASSQSETARVDGYTF,TRBJ1-2,TRBV7-9
CSVVEAGAYNEQFF,TRBJ2-1,TRBV29-1
CATSPSGSSYEQYF,TRBJ2-7,TRBV24-1
CASSFTSAYEQFF,TRBJ2-1,TRBV5-1
CASSYDRRFDQPQHF,TRBJ1-5,TRBV6-8